This TCR beta chain was identified during a study of T cell responses to AZD1222 COVID-19 vaccine. To note about this clone: Its target is unknown.

Germline values: CDR1 MNHEY, CDR2 SVGAGI. The CDR3 covers 15 residues. The J segment lost 1 base and the V segment lost 5 bases, leaving 5 bases of the junction unmatched. Clones were sequenced by immunoSEQ multiplex PCR, and TCRdb holds only the in-frame ones, with some missing. The table shows 130,000 to 150,000 clones, with 85% to 90% occurring only once. General observations from the study: There were mostly white British donors and more females than males, and clonal diversity was possibly underestimated.

This TCR was recovered from an adult who received the AZD1222 COVID-19 vaccine. The source was peripheral blood, collected 28 days after the second AZD1222 dose. V usage is TRBV6-5 and J usage is TRBJ2-3, with 8 bases identical to TRBD2. CDR3 in DNA: TGTGCCAGCAGTAACCTCGGGGGGGGCACAGATACGCAGTATTTT. Protein sequence: CASSNLGGGTDTQYF.